Included here is one TCR beta chain sequence, with context. Compared with germline, one end of the junction differs, possibly owing to a read error. Patients of the Seattle cohort, enrolled during active infection, were followed longitudinally. These data come from a study of blood T cell repertoires in COVID-19. Study as a whole: Sites in the United States, Italy and Spain provided acute and convalescent COVID-19 samples. In each case, the material was cDNA or gDNA derived from T cells, B-cell-depleted T cells, or PBMCs.

CDR3 length: 19 residues. Germline V lookup: CDR1 SEHNR, CDR2 FQNEAQ (reference sequence). Source study methods: How many nucleated cells were present was estimated from reference gene primer amplification. The method was immunoSEQ multiplex PCR; TCRdb's version includes in-frame clones alone and lacks a portion of them. That table is the source of V, J and clone size, and D and trimming were worked out from the DNA. Counted here are around 290,000 clones, 86% occurring once; the ten biggest clones make up about an eighth. The sequencing sample was made of peripheral blood. This clonotype was obtained from a woman in her 70s with COVID-19, enrolled during active disease. The genes are TRBV7-9 and TRBJ2-7; 13 bases are shared with TRBD2. CDR3 nucleotides: TGTGCCAGCAGCCTAGCTCCGACTAGCGGGGGGCCCTCCTCCTACGAGCAGTACTTC. This gives the protein CASSLAPTSGGPSSYEQYF.